Listed here are 19 T cell receptor beta chains from one sample, sequenced in a study of shared clonotypes between healthy human individuals. Repertoires were generated with immunoSEQ multiplex PCR, while TCRdb's copy carries only in-frame clones and drops some. The sample yields some 2,100,000 clones, 90% to 95% seen once. As defined, naive CD8 cells were CD45RO-negative and positively selected for CCR7, with terminally differentiated effector memory CD45RA+ cells excluded. Material: naive CD8+ T cells from PBMCs. The receptors shown here come from a man aged 18 to 30 in good health. Some clones in this sample may be carry-over from other donors' samples.

The V call is TRBV9, the J call TRBJ2-1; D not resolved. The CDR3 has 16 amino acids. The V gene lost 0 bases and the J gene lost 0 bases, with 10 bases spanning the gap. From germline, CDR1 is SGDLS and CDR2 YYNGEE. The CDR3 loop reads CASSVDQRSSYNEQFF. The CDR3 DNA is TGTGCCAGCAGCGTAGACCAGCGTAGCTCCTACAATGAGCAGTTCTTC.

The chain is built from TRBV10-1 and TRBJ2-3; D is tentatively TRBD1 or TRBD2 (5 bases each). The germline V gene has CDR1 WNHNN and CDR2 SYGVQD (reference sequence). The CDR3 spans 18 residues. Trimming removed 0 bases from V and 2 bases from J, with 18 bases in between. The CDR3 sequence: CASSESGVGASLTDTQYF. CDR3 nucleotides: TGCGCCAGCAGTGAGTCGGGGGTGGGAGCGAGCCTCACAGATACGCAGTATTTT.

This chain joins TRBV15 and TRBJ1-5; perhaps TRBD1 as D (5 bases). Trimming cost V 0 bases and J 9 bases, with 15 bases left between them. The germline CDR1 and CDR2 sequences are LNHNV and YYDKDF (reference sequence). The CDR3 length is 15 residues. The CDR3 reads CATSRDEGRRGPQHF. CDR3 DNA sequence: TGTGCCACCAGCAGAGATGAGGGTAGAAGGGGGCCCCAGCATTTT.

The chain couples TRBV7-9 to TRBJ2-1, with a weak D call TRBD1 (6 bases). This CDR3 contains 12 residues. V lost 8 bases and J 7 bases, leaving 12 bases between the germline ends. Germline CDR1 is SEHNR and CDR2 is FQNEAQ (reference sequence). The CDR3: CASGLQGNEQFF. CDR3 nucleotide sequence: TGTGCCAGCGGCCTTCAGGGGAATGAGCAGTTCTTC.

The chain employs TRBV11-2 and TRBJ2-1; 10 positions agree with TRBD2. V shed 5 bases, J shed 8 bases, and the junction held 9 bases outside the gene matches. The germline gives CDR1 SGHAT, CDR2 FQNNGV. The CDR3 spans 15 residues. DNA for the CDR3: TGTGCCAGCAGCCAGGCTAGCGGGAGTACCGATGAGCAGTTCTTC. It translates to CASSQASGSTDEQFF.

This clone appeared once. The gene calls are TRBV5-4 and TRBJ1-2; D is unclear. Trimming took 0 bases from V and 8 from J, leaving 17 bases between them. Germline-derived CDR1 and CDR2 are SGHNT and YYREEE (reference sequence). CDR3 length equals 15 residues. The CDR3 loop reads CASSLVGSSPRGYTF. Written as DNA, the CDR3 is TGTGCCAGCAGCTTGGTCGGCAGCTCCCCCCGCGGCTACACCTTC.

This chain links TRBV6-1 with TRBJ2-1; 7 bases fit TRBD1. V trimming: 4 bases; J trimming: 0 bases; junction bases outside the gene matches: 9. Germline V CDR1 and CDR2: MNHNS, SASEGT. The CDR3 spans 17 residues. CDR3: CASSAVLTGSSYNEQFF. The CDR3, as DNA: TGTGCCAGCAGTGCTGTACTGACAGGGAGCTCCTACAATGAGCAGTTCTTC.

This clone was counted only a few times. The rearrangement uses TRBV6-1 and TRBJ1-5; no reliable D call. Germline assignment: CDR1 MNHNS and CDR2 SASEGT. The CDR3 contains 12 residues. Trimming stripped 6 bases from V and 6 bases from J, with 9 bases between. CDR3 amino acids: CASRARGQPQHF. The DNA for the CDR3 is TGTGCCAGCAGGGCCCGGGGTCAGCCCCAGCATTTT.

In regard to this clone: The same CDR3 is also encoded by other DNA sequences in this sample. The chain couples TRBV27 to TRBJ2-7; 11 nucleotides match TRBD1. Trimming removed 5 bases from V and 4 bases from J; junction bases left unmatched: 7. Germline V gene lookup returns CDR1 MNHEY and CDR2 SMNVEV (reference sequence). The CDR3 has 15 amino acids. The CDR3 protein is CASSPRTGGAYEQYF. The CDR3 DNA reads as TGTGCCAGCAGTCCGCGGACAGGGGGCGCTTACGAGCAGTACTTC.

In regard to this clone: Other DNA sequences in the same sample also yield this CDR3. V and J are TRBV28 and TRBJ2-7; D gene ambiguous. This CDR3 region has 13 residues. The germline CDR1 and CDR2 sequences are MDHEN and SYDVKM. V was clipped by 6 bases and J by 2 bases, with 11 bases between them. The CDR3 DNA sequence: TGTGCCAGCAGCTCCGACTCAACCTACGAGCAGTACTTC. It specifies CASSSDSTYEQYF.

Concerning this clone: Other DNA sequences in the sample encode the same CDR3. This chain links TRBV27 with TRBJ2-5; D is unresolved. Trimming took 0 bases from V and 5 from J, leaving 10 bases between them. Germline CDR1 and CDR2: MNHEY and SMNVEV (reference sequence). The CDR3 consists of 14 residues. CDR3 residues: CASSLSGVQETQYF. Written as DNA, the CDR3 is TGTGCCAGCAGTTTATCGGGTGTTCAGGAGACCCAGTACTTC.

This chain uses TRBV19 with TRBJ2-1; D is ambiguous. The CDR3 runs 13 residues. V lost 4 bases and J lost 7, with 11 bases in between. CDR1 is LNHDA, CDR2 SQIVND, per germline (reference sequence). The CDR3 spells CASSREERNEQFF. For the CDR3, the DNA is TGTGCCAGTAGTAGAGAGGAGAGGAATGAGCAGTTCTTC.

This clone has just one count. The chain uses TRBV6-5 and TRBJ1-4; no clear D. Germline CDR1 is MNHEY and CDR2 is SVGAGI. This CDR3 has 11 residues. Trimming shortened V by 6 bases and J by 7 bases, and 6 bases separated the two germline ends. The CDR3 protein is CASSNSEKLFF. In DNA, the CDR3 is TGTGCCAGCAGCAACTCTGAAAAACTGTTTTTT.

The V gene is TRBV2, the J gene TRBJ1-5; perhaps TRBD1 as D (5 bases). This CDR3 comprises 16 residues. The germline CDR1 and CDR2 sequences are SNHLY and FYNNEI. V lost 5 bases and J 6 bases, leaving 20 bases between the germline ends. For the CDR3, the DNA is TGTGCCAGCAGTTATAAGAAGACCAGGGATCGTCAGCCCCAGCATTTT. Protein sequence: CASSYKKTRDRQPQHF.

CDR3 sequence: CSVGGQGGSTEAFF. For the CDR3, the DNA is TGCAGCGTTGGGGGCCAGGGAGGGAGCACTGAAGCTTTCTTT. This chain joins TRBV29-1 and TRBJ1-1, with TRBD1 as a possible D gene (5 bases). Between the trimmed V and J ends, which lost 4 bases and 4 bases, there was a span of 16 bases. CDR1 is SQVTM and CDR2 is ANQGSEA in the germline V gene. The CDR3 spans 14 residues.

The chain couples TRBV27 to TRBJ1-1, with unresolved D. Germline assignment: CDR1 MNHEY and CDR2 SMNVEV (reference sequence). This CDR3 region has 17 residues. Trimming cost V 0 bases and J 5 bases, with 19 bases left between them. The chain's CDR3 is CASSLSSLRREVTEAFF. In DNA form, the CDR3 reads TGTGCCAGCAGTTTATCAAGCCTCCGACGGGAGGTTACTGAAGCTTTCTTT.

To note about this clone: Additional DNA sequences in this sample encode the identical CDR3. V and J are TRBV27 and TRBJ1-2; D call uncertain. Germline V CDR1 and CDR2: MNHEY, SMNVEV (reference sequence). With 3 bases removed from V and 4 bases from J, the gap between germline ends came to 12 bases. The CDR3 sequence is 14 residues long. The CDR3 sequence is CASSFLGGSYGYTF. The CDR3 DNA reads as TGTGCCAGCAGTTTCCTCGGAGGGAGCTATGGCTACACCTTC.

J is TRBJ2-3 and V is TRBV5-4; D not resolved. Trimming removed 1 base at V and 4 bases at J, with 7 bases between. The length of the CDR3 is 13 residues. From germline, CDR1 is SGHNT and CDR2 YYREEE (reference sequence). The CDR3, as DNA: TGTGCCAGCAGCTTGTGGGGATCAGATACGCAGTATTTT. Its protein product is CASSLWGSDTQYF.

This sequence joins TRBV9 and TRBJ2-7; no reliable D call. Germline CDR1 and CDR2: SGDLS and YYNGEE. Trimming took off 0 bases at V and 6 bases at J, with 16 bases between the two ends. The CDR3 is made up of 15 amino acids. The CDR3 loop reads CASSVGGSISLEQYF. Here the CDR3 DNA reads TGTGCCAGCAGCGTAGGGGGATCTATCTCCCTCGAGCAGTACTTC. Full variable domain (rest looked up from reference TRBV9 and TRBJ2-7): DSGVTQTPKHLITATGQRVTLRCSPRSGDLSVYWYQQSLDQGLQFLIQYYNGEERAKGNILERFSAQQFPDLHSELNLSSLELGDSALYFCASSVGGSISLEQYFGPGTRLTVT.